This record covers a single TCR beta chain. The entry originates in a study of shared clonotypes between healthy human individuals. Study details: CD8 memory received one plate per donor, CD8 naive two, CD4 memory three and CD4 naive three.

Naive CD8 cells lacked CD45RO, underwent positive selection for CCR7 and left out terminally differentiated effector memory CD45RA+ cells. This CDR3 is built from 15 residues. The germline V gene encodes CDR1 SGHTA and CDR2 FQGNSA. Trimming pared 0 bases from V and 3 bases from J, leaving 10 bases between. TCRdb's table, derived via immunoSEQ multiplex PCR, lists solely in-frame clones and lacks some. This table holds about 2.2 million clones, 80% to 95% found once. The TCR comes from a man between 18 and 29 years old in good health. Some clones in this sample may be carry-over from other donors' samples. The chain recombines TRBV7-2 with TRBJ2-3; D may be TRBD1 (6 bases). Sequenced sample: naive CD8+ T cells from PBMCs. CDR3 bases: TGTGCCAGCAGCTTAGCCGTCAGGGGAACAGATACGCAGTATTTT. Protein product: CASSLAVRGTDTQYF.